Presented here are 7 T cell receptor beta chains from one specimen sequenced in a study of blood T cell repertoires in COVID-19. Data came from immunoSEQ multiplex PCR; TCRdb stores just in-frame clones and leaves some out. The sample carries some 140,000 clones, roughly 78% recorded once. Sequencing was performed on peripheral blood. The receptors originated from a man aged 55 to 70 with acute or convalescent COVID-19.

The DNA of the CDR3 is TGTGCCAGCAGTTTAAAGGCACGGGGCACTGAAGCTTTCTTT. It is translated as CASSLKARGTEAFF. The chain recombines TRBV28 with TRBJ1-1; D uncertain. The ends were cut back, 2 bases at V and 4 bases at J, with 11 bases in the middle. CDR3 length: 14 residues. Germline V gene sequence: CDR1 MDHEN, CDR2 SYDVKM.

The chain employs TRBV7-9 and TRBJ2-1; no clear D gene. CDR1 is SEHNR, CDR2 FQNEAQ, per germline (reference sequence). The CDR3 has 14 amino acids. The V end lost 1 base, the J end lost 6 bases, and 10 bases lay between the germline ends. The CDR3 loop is CASSLESPVNEQFF. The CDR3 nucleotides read TGTGCCAGCAGCTTAGAATCCCCCGTCAATGAGCAGTTCTTC.

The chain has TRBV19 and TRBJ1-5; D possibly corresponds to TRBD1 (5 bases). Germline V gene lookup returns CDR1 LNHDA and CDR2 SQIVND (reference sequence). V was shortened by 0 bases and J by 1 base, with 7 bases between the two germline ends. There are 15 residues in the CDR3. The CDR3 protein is CASSIEGVSNQPQHF. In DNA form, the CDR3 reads TGTGCCAGTAGTATAGAAGGGGTGAGCAATCAGCCCCAGCATTTT. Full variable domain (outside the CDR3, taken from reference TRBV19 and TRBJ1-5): DGGITQSPKYLFRKEGQNVTLSCEQNLNHDAMYWYRQDPGQGLRLIYYSQIVNDFQKGDIAEGYSVSREKKESFPLTVTSAQKNPTAFYLCASSIEGVSNQPQHFGDGTRLSIL.

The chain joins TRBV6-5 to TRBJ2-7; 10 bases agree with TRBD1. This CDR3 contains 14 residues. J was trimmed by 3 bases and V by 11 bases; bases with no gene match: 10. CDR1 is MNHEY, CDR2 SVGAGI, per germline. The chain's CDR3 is CASLGQGMYYEQYF. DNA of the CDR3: TGTGCCTCTCTGGGACAGGGGATGTACTACGAGCAGTACTTC.

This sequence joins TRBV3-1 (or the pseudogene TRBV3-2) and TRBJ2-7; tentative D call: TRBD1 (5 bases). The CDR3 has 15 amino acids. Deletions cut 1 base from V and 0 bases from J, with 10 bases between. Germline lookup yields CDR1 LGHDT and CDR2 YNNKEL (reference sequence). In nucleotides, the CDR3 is TGTGCCAGCAGCCAAGGACAGCTAAGCTCCTACGAGCAGTACTTC. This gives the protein CASSQGQLSSYEQYF.

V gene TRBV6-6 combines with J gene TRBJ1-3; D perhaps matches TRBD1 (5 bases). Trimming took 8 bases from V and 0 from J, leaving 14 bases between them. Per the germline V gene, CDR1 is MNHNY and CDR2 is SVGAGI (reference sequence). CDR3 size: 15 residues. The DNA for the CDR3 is TGTGCCAGCGCGGGGGGACTAATCTCTGGAAACACCATATATTTT. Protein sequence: CASAGGLISGNTIYF.

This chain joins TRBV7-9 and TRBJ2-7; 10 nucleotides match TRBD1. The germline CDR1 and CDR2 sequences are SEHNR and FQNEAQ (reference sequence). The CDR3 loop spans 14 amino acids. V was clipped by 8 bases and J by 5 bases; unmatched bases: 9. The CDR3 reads CASSWGQGLNEQYF. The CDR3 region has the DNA TGTGCCAGCTCCTGGGGACAGGGGCTAAACGAGCAGTACTTC.